One and the same sample provided the 32 T cell receptor beta chains below, sequenced in a study of blood T cells in healthy people across ages. A second 7 to 11 cycle PCR used barcoded and J-beta primers. A single record per CDR3 protein comes from TCRdb applying MiXCR to the 5' RACE reads. The top ten clones hold 20% to 25% of a sample with 730,000 or so distinct CDR3 sequences, roughly 44% of them seen once. Sequencing was performed on blood. The source of these receptors is a woman aged 60 to 75 in good health.

This clonotype was picked up many times. The V and J genes are TRBV2 and TRBJ2-7; 8 nucleotides match TRBD2. Germline V lookup: CDR1 SNHLY, CDR2 FYNNEI. J gave up 4 bases and V 10 bases, and 9 bases lay outside the gene matches. The CDR3 contains 13 residues. The DNA of the CDR3 is TGTGCCACCACGGGTAGCGGGAATTACGAGCAGTACTTC. Translated: CATTGSGNYEQYF. The variable domain in full, with the rest retrieved from reference TRBV2 and TRBJ2-7, is EPEVTQTPSHQVTQMGQEVILRCVPISNHLYFYWYRQILGQKVEFLVSFYNNEISEKSEIFDDQFSVERPDGSNFTLKIRSTKLEDSAMYFCATTGSGNYEQYFGPGTRLTVT.

This sequence joins TRBV9 and TRBJ2-5; 13 bases agree with TRBD2. The V gene's germline CDR1 is SGDLS and CDR2 YYNGEE. The CDR3 extends over 16 amino acids. Losses at the gene ends were 4 bases for V and 11 bases for J; bases not matched to a gene: 14. The CDR3: CASSTWTSGSANEQYF. The CDR3 DNA is TGTGCCAGCAGCACCTGGACTAGCGGGAGTGCAAATGAGCAGTACTTC.

The CDR3 DNA sequence: TGCGCCAGCAGCCAGGGCCTGGGGAGTGAGCAGTTCTTC. Its translation: CASSQGLGSEQFF. The chain uses TRBV5-1 and TRBJ2-1; possibly TRBD1 or TRBD2 for D (5 bases each). This CDR3 has 13 residues. The germline V and J ends were trimmed by 4 bases and 9 bases, with 14 bases remaining between them. Germline CDR1 SGHRS, CDR2 YFSETQ.

There are many counts of this clonotype. The J gene is TRBJ2-3, the V gene TRBV4-1; TRBD1 is a possible D gene (5 bases). The CDR3 covers 13 residues. V was cut by 1 base and J by 5 bases, with 7 bases left in between. Germline CDR1 and CDR2: MGHRA and YSYEKL. CDR3 nucleotides: TGCGCCAGCAGCCAAGGTCAGGGAGATACGCAGTATTTT. The encoded protein is CASSQGQGDTQYF.

The table lists this clonotype with a count of one. CDR3 protein: CSASTLQGPGGTQYF. In DNA, the CDR3 is TGCAGCGCCAGCACACTACAGGGGCCGGGGGGTACGCAGTATTTT. The genes are TRBV29-1 and TRBJ2-3, with D perhaps being TRBD1 or TRBD2 (7 bases each). Trimming took off 7 bases at V and 8 bases at J, with 25 bases between the two ends. This CDR3 is 15 amino acids long. In germline, CDR1 is SQVTM, CDR2 ANQGSEA.

The gene calls are TRBV20-1 and TRBJ2-3; D is undetermined. V gave up 3 bases and J gave up 6 bases, with 10 bases separating them. The germline V gene encodes CDR1 DFQATT and CDR2 SNEGSKA (reference sequence). The CDR3 loop spans 12 amino acids. CDR3 residues: CSASPSADTQYF. As DNA, the CDR3 is TGCAGTGCTAGTCCTAGTGCGGATACGCAGTATTTT.

This sequence joins TRBV2 and TRBJ2-3; D unresolved. Trimming took 4 bases from V and 2 from J, leaving 10 bases between them. This CDR3 comprises 14 residues. Per germline, CDR1 SNHLY and CDR2 FYNNEI. The CDR3 DNA sequence: TGTGCCAGCAGTGTTGAAAACCCCACAGATACGCAGTATTTT. Protein sequence: CASSVENPTDTQYF.

Concerning this clonotype: A read error may account for a junction end that differs from germline. J is TRBJ2-5 and V is TRBV5-1, with D maybe TRBD2 (6 bases). The CDR3 has 13 amino acids. Germline V CDR1 and CDR2: SGHRS, YFSETQ. CDR3 residues: CAGRRGNQETQYF. CDR3 coding DNA: TGCGCCGGCAGGAGGGGCAACCAAGAGACCCAGTACTTC.

This clonotype has just one count. The chain has TRBV6-1 and TRBJ2-7; 7 bases map to TRBD2. The CDR3 has 16 amino acids. J gave up 7 bases and V 2 bases, and 14 bases lay outside the gene matches. Germline loops: CDR1 MNHNS, CDR2 SASEGT. The CDR3 region has the DNA TGTGCCAGCAGTGAATTCGTTGCGGGAGCTGGGAATGAGCAGTACTTC. Encoded protein: CASSEFVAGAGNEQYF.

This rearrangement joins TRBV30 to TRBJ1-5; 7 nucleotides line up with TRBD1. V lost 3 bases, J lost 3 bases, and 11 bases stayed unmatched. The CDR3 spans 16 residues. CDR1 GTSNPN and CDR2 SVGIG come from the germline V gene (reference sequence). In nucleotides, the CDR3 is TGTGCCTGGAGCGCACCGGGACAGTTCTACAATCAGCCCCAGCATTTT. It encodes CAWSAPGQFYNQPQHF. The variable domain in full, completed from reference TRBV30 and TRBJ1-5, reads SQTIHQWPATLVQPVGSPLSLECTVEGTSNPNLYWYRQAAGRGLQLLFYSVGIGQISSEVPQNLSASRPQDRQFILSSKKLLLSDSGFYLCAWSAPGQFYNQPQHFGDGTRLSIL.

The rearrangement uses TRBV11-2 and TRBJ2-6, with 12 positions matching TRBD2. Germline trimming cut 1 base from V and 1 base from J; bases unmatched to any gene: 11. The CDR3 length is 21 residues. Germline V gene lookup returns CDR1 SGHAT and CDR2 FQNNGV. CDR3 DNA: TGTGCCAGCAGCTTAGTCCATTTGAGACTAGCGGGAGAATCTGGGGCCAACGTCCTGACTTTC. Its protein product is CASSLVHLRLAGESGANVLTF. Variable domain in full (rest from reference TRBV11-2 and TRBJ2-6): EAGVAQSPRYKIIEKRQSVAFWCNPISGHATLYWYQQILGQGPKLLIQFQNNGVVDDSQLPKDRFSAERLKGVDSTLKIQPAKLEDSAVYLCASSLVHLRLAGESGANVLTFGAGSRLTVL.

This clonotype was counted a few times. The gene calls are TRBV13 and TRBJ2-5; no reliable D call. With 4 bases removed from V and 5 bases from J, the gap between germline ends came to 11 bases. Looked up from germline, CDR1 is PRHDT and CDR2 is FYEKMQ (reference sequence). The CDR3 extends over 13 amino acids. In DNA, the CDR3 is TGTGCCAGCAGCTCCCGCCCTTCCGAGACCCAGTACTTC. Amino acid sequence: CASSSRPSETQYF.

This clonotype was seen more than once but under ten times. The chain joins TRBV29-1 to TRBJ2-2; unclear D gene. The V end lost 4 bases, the J end lost 4 bases, and 7 bases lay between the germline ends. Germline CDR1 and CDR2: SQVTM and ANQGSEA. The CDR3 runs 12 residues. CDR3 bases: TGCAGCGTTGGGCGGACCACCGGGGAGCTGTTTTTT. It codes for CSVGRTTGELFF.

The gene calls are TRBV6-2 or TRBV6-3 and TRBJ2-1; 13 nucleotides align to TRBD2. The CDR3 runs to 17 residues. Trimming took 0 bases from V and 4 from J; bases not matched to a gene: 3. Germline lookup yields CDR1 MNHEY and CDR2 SVGEGT. CDR3 in amino acids: CASSYSILAGGYNEQFF. The CDR3, as DNA: TGTGCCAGCAGTTACTCGATACTAGCGGGAGGGTACAATGAGCAGTTCTTC.

The chain carries TRBV5-1 and TRBJ2-7; D assignment may be TRBD1 or TRBD2 (6 bases each). V was cut by 2 bases and J by 1 base, with 16 bases left in between. Germline assignment: CDR1 SGHRS and CDR2 YFSETQ. The CDR3 contains 16 residues. CDR3 sequence reads: CASSFVAGQISYEQYF. The CDR3 DNA is TGCGCCAGCAGCTTTGTTGCGGGACAAATATCCTACGAGCAGTACTTC.

This chain uses TRBV12-3 or TRBV12-4 with TRBJ2-3; 7 bases align to TRBD2. CDR3 length: 15 amino acids. J gave up 2 bases and V 7 bases, and 9 bases lay outside the gene matches. The CDR3 is CASTAAGPYTDTQYF. In DNA form, the CDR3 reads TGTGCCAGCACAGCAGCGGGACCATACACAGATACGCAGTATTTT.

The chain has TRBV9 and TRBJ2-7, with D possibly TRBD2 on 5 matching bases. V was shortened by 4 bases and J by 2 bases, with 19 bases between the two germline ends. Germline CDR1 is SGDLS and CDR2 is YYNGEE. CDR3 length: 16 residues. CDR3 nucleotide sequence: TGTGCCAGCAGCCTGGGCGAGGGTCCGCATCCCTACGAGCAGTACTTC. The encoded protein is CASSLGEGPHPYEQYF.

This rearrangement joins TRBV7-2 to TRBJ2-4, with a tentative D call TRBD1 (6 bases). The J call may be faulty, since TRBJ2-7 better matches the DNA end. The V gene's germline CDR1 is SGHTA and CDR2 FQGNSA. This CDR3 region has 14 residues. Here the CDR3 reads CASSLPGQIYEQYF. The CDR3 bases are TGTGCCAGCAGCTTACCTGGACAGATCTACGAGCAGTACTTC.

This rearrangement joins TRBV11-1 to TRBJ2-7, with 12 nucleotides matching TRBD2. The germline CDR1 and CDR2 sequences are SGHAT and FQDESV (reference sequence). This CDR3 is 16 amino acids long. V was pared by 5 bases and J by 3 bases, with 8 bases of the junction left unmatched. The CDR3: CASSLRTSGDSYEQYF. The CDR3 nucleotides read TGTGCCAGCAGCCTTCGGACTAGCGGGGATAGCTACGAGCAGTACTTC.

The chain couples TRBV5-5 to TRBJ1-1; the D is unclear. This CDR3 spans 11 amino acids. With 4 bases removed from V and 8 bases from J, the gap between germline ends came to 9 bases. Germline V CDR1 and CDR2: SGHKS, YYEKEE (reference sequence). The DNA for the CDR3 is TGTGCCAGCAGCCTTTGGGCCGAAGCTTTCTTT. This codes for CASSLWAEAFF.

This clonotype was counted only a few times. The CDR3, as DNA: TGCAGTGCTCGGGGACAGAGCTCCTACAATGAGCAGTTCTTC. It is translated as CSARGQSSYNEQFF. The chain links TRBV20-1 to TRBJ2-1; TRBD1 aligns across 7 bases. CDR3 length equals 14 residues. The V and J ends lost 5 bases and 0 bases, in that order; junction bases with no gene match: 4. Germline CDR1 reads DFQATT; CDR2 reads SNEGSKA (reference sequence).

The rearrangement links TRBV12-3 or TRBV12-4 to TRBJ2-1, with D perhaps TRBD1 or TRBD2 (5 bases each). The closer fit of TRBJ2-7 to the DNA end suggests the J call may be wrong. The CDR3 is made up of 17 amino acids. Written as DNA, the CDR3 is TGTGCCAGCAGTTGCGCCGGGACCAGGAGCTCCTACAATGAGCAGTACTTC. It specifies CASSCAGTRSSYNEQYF.

The chain uses TRBV30 and TRBJ2-3; D remains ambiguous. The CDR3 spans 11 residues. The germline V gene has CDR1 GTSNPN and CDR2 SVGIG (reference sequence). Trimming cost V 5 bases and J 8 bases, with 11 bases left between them. DNA for the CDR3: TGTGCCTGGGGCAACGGCCTTACGCAGTATTTT. It codes for CAWGNGLTQYF.

The chain carries TRBV7-2 and TRBJ2-5; D call uncertain. TRBJ2-7 matches the DNA end more closely, so the J call is doubtful. CDR3 size: 12 residues. In germline, CDR1 is SGHTA, CDR2 FQGNSA. CDR3 amino acids: CASRSTPSEQYF. CDR3 DNA: TGTGCCAGCAGATCGACACCTTCCGAGCAGTACTTC.

Many counts were recorded for this clonotype. The J gene is TRBJ2-1, the V gene TRBV5-1, with D possibly matching TRBD2 (6 bases). This CDR3 has 15 residues. Trimming shortened V by 4 bases and J by 7 bases, and 18 bases separated the two germline ends. CDR1 is SGHRS, CDR2 YFSETQ, per germline. The CDR3 protein is CASSGRTGRGNEQFF. The DNA of the CDR3 is TGCGCCAGCAGCGGGAGGACCGGCCGGGGGAATGAGCAGTTCTTC.

Only a few counts were recorded for this clonotype. The chain employs TRBV10-3 and TRBJ1-2; tentative D call: TRBD1 (5 bases). Germline lookup yields CDR1 ENHRY and CDR2 SYGVKD. This CDR3 contains 14 residues. V gave up 7 bases and J gave up 3 bases, with 15 bases separating them. The CDR3 spells CAITGNRLDYGYTF. CDR3 bases: TGTGCCATCACGGGAAACAGGTTGGACTATGGCTACACCTTC.

This sequence joins TRBV5-1 and TRBJ2-1, with TRBD2 identical over 7 bases. V lost 0 bases, J lost 8 bases, and 5 bases stayed unmatched. Germline CDR1 SGHRS, CDR2 YFSETQ. There are 14 residues in the CDR3. CDR3 nucleotide sequence: TGCGCCAGCAGCTTGGCCGGGGCGGGGGATGAGCAGTTCTTC. Residues: CASSLAGAGDEQFF.

This rearrangement joins TRBV20-1 to TRBJ2-1; D perhaps matches TRBD2 (5 bases). The CDR3 length is 11 residues. Trimming pared 4 bases from V and 12 bases from J, leaving 13 bases between. Germline V lookup: CDR1 DFQATT, CDR2 SNEGSKA (reference sequence). The chain's CDR3 is CSATTSVGQFF. The CDR3 DNA follows: TGCAGTGCTACCACTAGTGTTGGGCAGTTCTTC.

V usage is TRBV10-3 and J usage is TRBJ1-5; 9 bases are a match to TRBD1. Trimming at V came to 6 bases and at J to 6 bases, leaving 3 bases not matched to a gene. Germline V gene data show CDR1 as ENHRY and CDR2 as SYGVKD. This CDR3 has 13 amino acids. The CDR3 DNA sequence: TGTGCCATCAGACAGGGGGCCAGTCAGCCCCAGCATTTT. Residues: CAIRQGASQPQHF.

This clonotype appeared a few times. J is TRBJ1-2 and V is TRBV21-1. TRBV21-1 is noted as a pseudogene. The length of the CDR3 is 15 residues. CDR3 protein: CASSKLSGSGYGYTF. In DNA form, the CDR3 reads TGTGCCAGCAGCAAATTATCGGGGTCCGGCTATGGCTACACCTTC.

The chain is built from TRBV27 and TRBJ1-2; 7 positions agree with TRBD1. J gave up 8 bases and V 5 bases, and 8 bases lay outside the gene matches. From germline, CDR1 is MNHEY and CDR2 SMNVEV (reference sequence). The CDR3 spans 13 residues. The CDR3 coding sequence is TGTGCCAGCAGTCCGACAGGGCAGCGCGGCTACACCTTC. Translated, it gives CASSPTGQRGYTF.

This clonotype was picked up a small number of times. V usage is TRBV5-6 and J usage is TRBJ1-4; 7 bases match TRBD1. V was clipped by 4 bases and J by 3 bases; unmatched bases: 6. In germline, CDR1 is SGHDT, CDR2 YYEEEE. The CDR3 consists of 15 residues. For the CDR3, the DNA is TGTGCCAGCAGCGCCCGGACAGGTTCTAATGAAAAACTGTTTTTT. The encoded protein is CASSARTGSNEKLFF.